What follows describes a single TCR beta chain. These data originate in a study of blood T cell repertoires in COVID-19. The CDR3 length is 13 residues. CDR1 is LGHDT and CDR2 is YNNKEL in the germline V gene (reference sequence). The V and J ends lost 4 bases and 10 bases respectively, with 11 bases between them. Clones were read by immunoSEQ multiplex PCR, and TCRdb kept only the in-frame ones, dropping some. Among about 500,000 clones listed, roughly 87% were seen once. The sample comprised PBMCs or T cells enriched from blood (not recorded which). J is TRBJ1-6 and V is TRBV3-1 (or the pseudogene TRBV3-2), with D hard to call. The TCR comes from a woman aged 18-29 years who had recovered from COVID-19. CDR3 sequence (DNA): TGTGCCAGCAGCCGGGCGAGTGAATCACCCCTCCACTTT. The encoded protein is CASSRASESPLHF.